A selection of T cell receptor beta chains follows, all from one sample in a study of T cell repertoires in cytomegalovirus infection. TCRdb re-derived calls from the reads in MiXCR, one entry per CDR3 protein. The sample carries about 320,000 distinct CDR3 sequences, approximately 9.5% recorded once. The sequenced material came from PBMCs. Source of these receptors: a human donor in good health (CMV status not recorded). Some clones in this sample may be carry-over from other donors' samples. Both conserved end residues are part of each CDR3. Each record gives: clone size, CDR3 length, J gene, V gene, D gene, CDR3 protein, CDR3 DNA. D genes are given only for firm matches. Rows may omit the clone size; those that give it use once, few, many or a size class.

clone_size: NA
cdr3_length: 14
j_call: TRBJ1-6
v_call: TRBV7-3
d_call: NA
cdr3_aa: CASSLGTANSPLHF
cdr3_nt: TGTGCCAGCAGCTTAGGGACTGCGAATTCACCCCTCCACTTT

clone_size: many
cdr3_length: 13
j_call: TRBJ2-3
v_call: TRBV12-3/TRBV12-4
d_call: NA
cdr3_aa: CASSKGIADTQYF
cdr3_nt: TGTGCCAGCAGTAAGGGGATCGCAGATACGCAGTATTTT

clone_size: many
cdr3_length: 17
j_call: TRBJ1-5
v_call: TRBV15
d_call: NA
cdr3_aa: CATSGNPARDGARPQHF
cdr3_nt: TGTGCCACCAGCGGAAACCCAGCCCGGGACGGAGCCAGGCCCCAGCATTTT

clone_size: few
cdr3_length: 14
j_call: TRBJ1-4
v_call: TRBV15
d_call: TRBD1
cdr3_aa: CATILDRGNEKLFF
cdr3_nt: TGTGCCACCATCCTAGACAGGGGCAATGAAAAACTGTTTTTT

clone_size: few
cdr3_length: 13
j_call: TRBJ1-4
v_call: TRBV20-1
d_call: NA
cdr3_aa: CSTGRQTNEKLFF
cdr3_nt: TGCAGTACGGGACGACAGACTAATGAAAAACTGTTTTTT

clone_size: many
cdr3_length: 15
j_call: TRBJ2-1
v_call: TRBV11-2
d_call: NA
cdr3_aa: CASSLGGGVYNEQFF
cdr3_nt: TGTGCCAGCAGCTTAGGTGGCGGGGTTTACAATGAGCAGTTCTTC

clone_size: many
cdr3_length: 14
j_call: TRBJ1-1
v_call: TRBV7-2
d_call: TRBD1
cdr3_aa: CASSLGQGNTEAFF
cdr3_nt: TGTGCCAGCAGTTTAGGACAGGGGAACACTGAAGCTTTCTTT

clone_size: few
cdr3_length: 16
j_call: TRBJ2-1
v_call: TRBV28
d_call: TRBD1
cdr3_aa: CASSFGGRGRSNEQFF
cdr3_nt: TGTGCCAGCAGTTTCGGTGGCAGGGGGCGAAGCAATGAGCAGTTCTTC

clone_size: many
cdr3_length: 17
j_call: TRBJ1-3
v_call: TRBV7-2
d_call: NA
cdr3_aa: CASSFQGRRGSGNTIYF
cdr3_nt: TGTGCCAGCAGCTTCCAGGGACGGAGGGGCTCTGGAAACACCATATATTTT

clone_size: NA
cdr3_length: 13
j_call: TRBJ2-2
v_call: TRBV27
d_call: NA
cdr3_aa: CASSPAPTGELFF
cdr3_nt: TGTGCCAGCAGCCCGGCACCCACCGGGGAGCTGTTTTTT

clone_size: few
cdr3_length: 16
j_call: TRBJ1-5
v_call: TRBV4-1
d_call: TRBD1
cdr3_aa: CASSQDWDRDNQPQHF
cdr3_nt: TGCGCCAGCAGCCAAGATTGGGACAGGGATAATCAGCCCCAGCATTTT

clone_size: many
cdr3_length: 15
j_call: TRBJ1-1
v_call: TRBV9
d_call: TRBD1
cdr3_aa: CASSVLDRGLNEAFF
cdr3_nt: TGTGCCAGCAGCGTATTAGACAGGGGGCTTAATGAAGCTTTCTTT

clone_size: few
cdr3_length: 14
j_call: TRBJ2-1
v_call: TRBV11-3
d_call: NA
cdr3_aa: CASSLEGTSREQFF
cdr3_nt: TGTGCCAGCAGCTTGGAGGGGACGTCCCGTGAGCAGTTCTTC

clone_size: NA
cdr3_length: 17
j_call: TRBJ1-5
v_call: TRBV7-8
d_call: NA
cdr3_aa: CASSSGKQGGSNQPQHF
cdr3_nt: TGTGCCAGCTCATCCGGGAAACAGGGAGGTAGCAATCAGCCCCAGCATTTT

clone_size: few
cdr3_length: 18
j_call: TRBJ2-6
v_call: TRBV7-9
d_call: NA
cdr3_aa: CASTLSGPGFSGANVLTF
cdr3_nt: TGTGCCAGCACCCTAAGCGGCCCCGGGTTTTCTGGGGCCAACGTCCTGACTTTC

clone_size: NA
cdr3_length: 15
j_call: TRBJ1-3
v_call: TRBV19
d_call: NA
cdr3_aa: CASSQDSFSGNTIYF
cdr3_nt: TGTGCCAGTAGCCAGGACAGCTTCTCTGGAAACACCATATATTTT

clone_size: few
cdr3_length: 16
j_call: TRBJ2-7
v_call: TRBV27
d_call: TRBD1
cdr3_aa: CASSSPYRGRAYEQYF
cdr3_nt: TGTGCCAGCAGTTCCCCTTACAGGGGTAGGGCCTACGAGCAGTACTTC

clone_size: few
cdr3_length: 14
j_call: TRBJ1-5
v_call: TRBV28
d_call: NA
cdr3_aa: CASIGRPLIRPQHF
cdr3_nt: TGTGCCAGCATAGGACGCCCCCTGATTCGGCCCCAGCATTTT

clone_size: NA
cdr3_length: 19
j_call: TRBJ2-3
v_call: TRBV7-3
d_call: NA
cdr3_aa: CASSPHGPPRDYSTDTQYF
cdr3_nt: TGTGCCAGCAGCCCCCACGGACCGCCCCGAGATTATAGCACAGATACGCAGTATTTT

clone_size: few
cdr3_length: 14
j_call: TRBJ1-6
v_call: TRBV7-9
d_call: NA
cdr3_aa: CASSLVPGNSPLHF
cdr3_nt: TGTGCCAGCAGCTTAGTCCCCGGAAATTCACCCCTCCACTTT

clone_size: few
cdr3_length: 13
j_call: TRBJ2-6
v_call: TRBV12-3/TRBV12-4
d_call: NA
cdr3_aa: CASRSTGANVLTF
cdr3_nt: TGTGCCAGCAGGAGCACTGGGGCCAACGTCCTGACTTTC

clone_size: NA
cdr3_length: 15
j_call: TRBJ1-2
v_call: TRBV7-2
d_call: TRBD1
cdr3_aa: CASSYPGTGGYGYTF
cdr3_nt: TGTGCCAGCAGTTACCCTGGGACAGGGGGATATGGCTACACCTTC

clone_size: few
cdr3_length: 16
j_call: TRBJ2-4
v_call: TRBV28
d_call: NA
cdr3_aa: CASSAQGTLAKNIQYF
cdr3_nt: TGTGCCAGCAGTGCTCAAGGGACACTAGCCAAAAACATTCAGTACTTC

clone_size: few
cdr3_length: 14
j_call: TRBJ2-7
v_call: TRBV7-2
d_call: NA
cdr3_aa: CASSFASGSYEQYF
cdr3_nt: TGTGCCAGCAGCTTTGCCTCCGGTAGCTACGAGCAGTACTTC

clone_size: NA
cdr3_length: 15
j_call: TRBJ2-5
v_call: TRBV12-3/TRBV12-4
d_call: TRBD2
cdr3_aa: CASSFGTSGRETQYF
cdr3_nt: TGTGCCAGCAGTTTCGGGACTAGCGGGCGAGAGACCCAGTACTTC

clone_size: few
cdr3_length: 15
j_call: TRBJ2-6
v_call: TRBV15
d_call: NA
cdr3_aa: CATSGQFSGANVLTF
cdr3_nt: TGTGCCACCAGCGGGCAATTCTCTGGGGCCAACGTCCTGACTTTC

clone_size: NA
cdr3_length: 14
j_call: TRBJ2-1
v_call: TRBV7-9
d_call: NA
cdr3_aa: CASSLAASYNEQFF
cdr3_nt: TGTGCCAGCAGCTTAGCAGCCTCCTACAATGAGCAGTTCTTC

clone_size: many
cdr3_length: 12
j_call: TRBJ1-2
v_call: TRBV7-2
d_call: NA
cdr3_aa: CASSLAPNGYTF
cdr3_nt: TGTGCCAGCAGCTTAGCACCGAATGGCTACACCTTC

clone_size: few
cdr3_length: 14
j_call: TRBJ1-5
v_call: TRBV2
d_call: NA
cdr3_aa: CASSEETRNQPQHF
cdr3_nt: TGTGCCAGCAGTGAAGAAACACGCAATCAGCCCCAGCATTTT

clone_size: many
cdr3_length: 13
j_call: TRBJ2-5
v_call: TRBV11-3
d_call: NA
cdr3_aa: CASSQGGQETQYF
cdr3_nt: TGTGCCAGCAGCCAAGGGGGACAAGAGACCCAGTACTTC

clone_size: few
cdr3_length: 17
j_call: TRBJ2-1
v_call: TRBV19
d_call: TRBD2
cdr3_aa: CASSPRTSGAAGNEQFF
cdr3_nt: TGTGCCAGTAGTCCCCGGACTAGCGGGGCCGCCGGGAATGAGCAGTTCTTC

clone_size: many
cdr3_length: 14
j_call: TRBJ2-3
v_call: TRBV7-7
d_call: TRBD2
cdr3_aa: CASSSQAGDGHQYF
cdr3_nt: TGTGCCAGCAGCTCCCAGGCGGGGGACGGACATCAGTATTTT

clone_size: many
cdr3_length: 16
j_call: TRBJ2-7
v_call: TRBV7-2
d_call: TRBD1
cdr3_aa: CASSLVDRGHLGEQYF
cdr3_nt: TGTGCCAGCAGCTTAGTCGACAGGGGCCACCTCGGCGAGCAGTACTTC

clone_size: NA
cdr3_length: 13
j_call: TRBJ2-7
v_call: TRBV7-2
d_call: NA
cdr3_aa: CASSLLEGSEQYF
cdr3_nt: TGTGCCAGCAGCTTACTGGAGGGGTCCGAGCAGTACTTC

clone_size: few
cdr3_length: 10
j_call: TRBJ2-1
v_call: TRBV11-2
d_call: NA
cdr3_aa: CASRSDEQFF
cdr3_nt: TGTGCCAGCAGAAGCGATGAGCAGTTCTTC

clone_size: NA
cdr3_length: 11
j_call: TRBJ1-1
v_call: TRBV28
d_call: NA
cdr3_aa: CASLSIAEAFF
cdr3_nt: TGTGCCAGCCTGTCGATAGCTGAAGCTTTCTTT

clone_size: NA
cdr3_length: 13
j_call: TRBJ2-5
v_call: TRBV29-1
d_call: NA
cdr3_aa: CSTVGRGVVTQYF
cdr3_nt: TGCAGCACAGTAGGTCGGGGTGTTGTGACCCAGTACTTC

clone_size: NA
cdr3_length: 15
j_call: TRBJ2-7
v_call: TRBV28
d_call: TRBD2
cdr3_aa: CASTQSSGNSYEQYF
cdr3_nt: TGTGCCAGCACCCAATCTAGCGGGAACTCCTACGAGCAGTACTTC

clone_size: many
cdr3_length: 17
j_call: TRBJ2-2
v_call: TRBV12-3/TRBV12-4
d_call: TRBD2
cdr3_aa: CASSSVAGAANTGELFF
cdr3_nt: TGTGCCAGCAGTTCAGTAGCGGGAGCCGCGAACACCGGGGAGCTGTTTTTT

clone_size: many
cdr3_length: 15
j_call: TRBJ1-5
v_call: TRBV7-2
d_call: NA
cdr3_aa: CASSKDPGKGQPQHF
cdr3_nt: TGTGCCAGCAGCAAAGACCCCGGGAAAGGACAGCCCCAGCATTTT

clone_size: many
cdr3_length: 16
j_call: TRBJ1-5
v_call: TRBV7-2
d_call: TRBD1
cdr3_aa: CASSPDRGHGNQPQHF
cdr3_nt: TGTGCCAGCAGCCCAGACAGGGGGCATGGCAATCAGCCCCAGCATTTT

clone_size: NA
cdr3_length: 12
j_call: TRBJ2-1
v_call: TRBV7-9
d_call: TRBD2
cdr3_aa: CATGGRENEQFF
cdr3_nt: TGTGCCACCGGTGGGCGGGAGAATGAGCAGTTCTTC

clone_size: NA
cdr3_length: 13
j_call: TRBJ1-5
v_call: TRBV6-2/TRBV6-3
d_call: NA
cdr3_aa: CASSGDPNQPQHF
cdr3_nt: TGTGCCAGCAGTGGAGACCCCAATCAGCCCCAGCATTTT

clone_size: few
cdr3_length: 15
j_call: TRBJ2-7
v_call: TRBV7-3
d_call: NA
cdr3_aa: CASSLTLGGPHEQYF
cdr3_nt: TGTGCCAGCAGCTTAACGTTGGGGGGGCCCCACGAGCAGTACTTC

clone_size: many
cdr3_length: 15
j_call: TRBJ2-7
v_call: TRBV25-1
d_call: TRBD2
cdr3_aa: CASSRTSGDSYEQYF
cdr3_nt: TGTGCCAGCAGCCGGACTAGCGGGGACTCCTACGAGCAGTACTTC

clone_size: NA
cdr3_length: 17
j_call: TRBJ2-1
v_call: TRBV7-3
d_call: TRBD2
cdr3_aa: CASSSGLFDRGDNEQFF
cdr3_nt: TGTGCCAGCAGCTCGGGACTATTTGATCGGGGGGACAATGAGCAGTTCTTC

clone_size: few
cdr3_length: 15
j_call: TRBJ2-2
v_call: TRBV20-1
d_call: NA
cdr3_aa: CSARFRVGRTGELFF
cdr3_nt: TGCAGTGCTAGATTCAGGGTGGGTCGCACCGGGGAGCTGTTTTTT

clone_size: many
cdr3_length: 14
j_call: TRBJ2-3
v_call: TRBV6-5
d_call: NA
cdr3_aa: CASSLDGRTDTQYF
cdr3_nt: TGTGCCAGCAGCCTTGACGGCCGCACAGATACGCAGTATTTT

clone_size: many
cdr3_length: 14
j_call: TRBJ2-1
v_call: TRBV6-2/TRBV6-3
d_call: TRBD2
cdr3_aa: CASSYVGLAGEQFF
cdr3_nt: TGTGCCAGCAGTTACGTGGGTCTAGCGGGTGAGCAGTTCTTC

clone_size: NA
cdr3_length: 16
j_call: TRBJ2-1
v_call: TRBV28
d_call: TRBD2
cdr3_aa: CASALTSGTPYNEQFF
cdr3_nt: TGTGCCAGCGCTCTGACTAGCGGGACCCCCTACAATGAGCAGTTCTTC

clone_size: NA
cdr3_length: 11
j_call: TRBJ1-1
v_call: TRBV12-3/TRBV12-4
d_call: NA
cdr3_aa: CASSKDTEAFF
cdr3_nt: TGTGCCAGCAGTAAGGACACTGAAGCTTTCTTT

clone_size: many
cdr3_length: 15
j_call: TRBJ2-3
v_call: TRBV6-5
d_call: TRBD2
cdr3_aa: CASTLGRAPTDTQYF
cdr3_nt: TGTGCCAGCACCTTAGGGAGGGCCCCCACAGATACGCAGTATTTT

clone_size: NA
cdr3_length: 14
j_call: TRBJ2-5
v_call: TRBV11-1
d_call: TRBD2
cdr3_aa: CTSSLAGEVATQYF
cdr3_nt: TGTACCAGCAGCTTAGCGGGAGAAGTAGCGACCCAGTACTTC

clone_size: NA
cdr3_length: 14
j_call: TRBJ2-3
v_call: TRBV6-8
d_call: TRBD1
cdr3_aa: CASKTQGITDTQYF
cdr3_nt: TGTGCCAGCAAGACACAGGGGATCACAGATACGCAGTATTTT

clone_size: many
cdr3_length: 14
j_call: TRBJ2-3
v_call: TRBV23-1
d_call: NA
cdr3_aa: CASSQSVETNTQYF
cdr3_nt: TGCGCCAGCAGTCAATCGGTGGAGACTAATACGCAGTATTTT